This T cell receptor beta chain was recovered during a study of PD-L1 blockade in urothelial cancer. Study in general: About 90% of the 29 patients comprised males who had bladder-origin urothelial cancer.

This clone occurred once. Its antigen is still unknown. This CDR3 is also generated by other DNA sequences in the sample. Locally advanced or metastatic urothelial carcinoma was diagnosed in the patients. The study, taken as a whole, reports: Better progression-free and overall survival followed lower pretreatment blood clonality.

The data were produced by immunoSEQ multiplex PCR, yet TCRdb's version contains in-frame clones alone and is incomplete. The sample consists of about 88,000 clones, over 90% of them appearing once. The junction had 4 bases not matched to a gene; V was cut back by 3 bases and J by 10 bases. Looked up from germline, CDR1 is KGHSH and CDR2 is LQKENI. This CDR3 is built from 14 residues. The sequences come from PBMCs, collected around atezolizumab (anti-PD-L1) treatment. The receptor's source is a man in his 60s with urothelial cancer. The V and J genes are TRBV18 and TRBJ1-6, with 9 bases that match TRBD1. CDR3 coding DNA: TGTGCCAGCTCACCTACAGGGGGCGACTCACCCCTCCACTTT. This translates into CASSPTGGDSPLHF.